The source of this T cell receptor (beta chain) is a study of PD-L1 blockade in urothelial cancer. Study-wide context: Before enrollment, 0 to 3 chemotherapy regimens had been given to patients. The researchers analyzed blood 3 weeks (second dose) and 6 weeks after treatment start.

The germline CDR1 and CDR2 sequences are MDHEN and SYDVKM. J gave up 10 bases and V 6 bases, and 9 bases lay outside the gene matches. The CDR3 has 13 amino acids. Spike-ins of synthetic TCR analog templates went into each PCR. The method was immunoSEQ multiplex PCR; TCRdb's version includes in-frame clones alone and lacks a portion of them. The sample has more than 40,000 clones; around 83% are singletons. The time point: pretreatment peripheral blood. The sequenced sample was PBMCs, obtained around atezolizumab (anti-PD-L1) treatment. This sequence was found in a man aged 50-60 years with urothelial cancer. This chain connects TRBV28 to TRBJ2-3, with 8 nucleotides matching TRBD2. The CDR3 region has the DNA TGTGCCAGCAGGACGCCGGGGGGGGGTGCGCAGTATTTT. Translated: CASRTPGGGAQYF.